A single sample gave rise to the 30 T cell receptor beta chains below, sequenced in a study of graft-versus-host responses after intestinal transplantation. TCRdb's table, derived via immunoSEQ multiplex PCR, lists solely in-frame clones and lacks some. The sample holds approximately 130,000 clones, around nine tenths seen once. These receptors' antigens are unknown. Source: unstimulated CD4+ T cells sorted from spleen or lymph node cells, taken before intestinal transplant. These receptors came from a human donor who received an intestinal transplant.

This chain uses TRBV11-2 with TRBJ2-2; 8 bases are shared with TRBD2. The germline V gene encodes CDR1 SGHAT and CDR2 FQNNGV. This CDR3 region has 15 residues. Germline trimming cut 3 bases from V and 1 base from J; bases unmatched to any gene: 1. The CDR3 loop is CASSFAGGNTGELFF. CDR3 nucleotide sequence: TGTGCCAGCAGCTTTGCGGGGGGGAACACCGGGGAGCTGTTTTTT.

V and J are TRBV5-1 and TRBJ1-1; D gene ambiguous. CDR1 and CDR2 from the germline V gene are SGHRS and YFSETQ. Trimming left V 0 bases short and J 5 bases short, with 11 bases between. The CDR3 extends over 14 amino acids. Here the CDR3 DNA reads TGCGCCAGCAGCTTGGATACGGGAGAGACTGAAGCTTTCTTT. Encoded protein: CASSLDTGETEAFF.

The rearrangement links TRBV5-4 to TRBJ2-5; D is undetermined. The CDR3 contains 12 residues. The V end was cut by 0 bases, the J end by 7 bases, with 7 bases between. Germline loops: CDR1 SGHNT, CDR2 YYREEE (reference sequence). The CDR3 bases are TGTGCCAGCAGCTTGGAAGGTGGGACCCAGTACTTC. This sequence encodes CASSLEGGTQYF.

The chain employs TRBV5-1 and TRBJ2-3, with no clear D. The length of the CDR3 is 14 residues. Germline V gene data show CDR1 as SGHRS and CDR2 as YFSETQ. Trimming removed 0 bases at V and 4 bases at J, with 9 bases between. DNA of the CDR3: TGCGCCAGCAGCTTGGAGGGCGACTCAGATACGCAGTATTTT. It specifies CASSLEGDSDTQYF.

This chain's CDR3 is CASSSGTGASNQPQHF. The CDR3, as DNA: TGTGCCAGCAGTTCGGGGACAGGGGCAAGCAATCAGCCCCAGCATTTT. This chain joins TRBV6-6 and TRBJ1-5; 10 nucleotides match TRBD1. V gave up 4 bases and J gave up 1 base; unmatched junction bases: 4. The germline CDR1 and CDR2 sequences are MNHNY and SVGAGI (reference sequence). This CDR3 comprises 16 residues.

V gene TRBV10-3 combines with J gene TRBJ1-1; TRBD1 might be the D (5 bases). V was cut by 2 bases and J by 0 bases, with 13 bases left in between. The germline gives CDR1 ENHRY, CDR2 SYGVKD. This CDR3 spans 16 amino acids. This chain's CDR3 is CAISEGALILNTEAFF. The CDR3, as DNA: TGTGCCATCAGTGAGGGGGCCCTTATTTTGAACACTGAAGCTTTCTTT.

The genes are TRBV11-2 and TRBJ2-7; 9 bases line up with TRBD2. With 7 bases clipped from V and 6 bases from J, the junction kept 10 bases outside the gene matches. Germline CDR1 is SGHAT and CDR2 is FQNNGV. The CDR3 covers 14 residues. The CDR3 reads CASMSRGGNLEQYF. For the CDR3, the DNA is TGTGCCAGCATGTCGCGGGGGGGCAACCTCGAGCAGTACTTC.

V gene TRBV5-4 combines with J gene TRBJ2-2; possible D gene TRBD1, 6 bases. This CDR3 is 16 amino acids long. CDR1 and CDR2 (germline): SGHNT, YYREEE (reference sequence). Trimming removed 5 bases from V and 5 bases from J, with 19 bases in between. The CDR3 sequence: CASSINRDSPTGELFF. CDR3 nucleotides: TGTGCCAGCAGTATTAACAGGGATTCTCCGACCGGGGAGCTGTTTTTT.

This rearrangement joins TRBV5-1 to TRBJ2-1; TRBD1 agrees at 9 bases. There are 16 residues in the CDR3. Germline-derived CDR1 and CDR2 are SGHRS and YFSETQ. V lost 1 base, J lost 1 base, and 3 bases stayed unmatched. The CDR3 DNA follows: TGCGCCAGCAGCTTGCCCGGGACAGGGTCCTACAATGAGCAGTTCTTC. Its protein product is CASSLPGTGSYNEQFF.

This chain connects TRBV6-4 to TRBJ1-1, with D unclear. The germline V and J ends were trimmed by 8 bases and 3 bases, with 19 bases remaining between them. CDR3 length: 15 amino acids. Germline CDR1 MRHNA, CDR2 SNTAGT. CDR3 protein: CASGVNSMVDTEAFF. In DNA form, the CDR3 reads TGTGCCAGCGGTGTCAATTCCATGGTGGACACTGAAGCTTTCTTT.

The V gene is TRBV11-3, the J gene TRBJ2-3; no reliable D call. Germline V lookup: CDR1 SGHNT, CDR2 YENEEA. Trimming took 5 bases from V and 0 from J, leaving 15 bases between them. This CDR3 spans 16 amino acids. CDR3 region: CASSPRPDISTDTQYF. The DNA of the CDR3 is TGTGCCAGCAGCCCCAGGCCAGATATTAGCACAGATACGCAGTATTTT.

The chain uses TRBV29-1 and TRBJ2-7, with D perhaps matching TRBD1 (6 bases). Germline CDR1 is SQVTM and CDR2 is ANQGSEA. The ends were cut back, 1 base at V and 7 bases at J, with 20 bases in the middle. CDR3 size: 15 residues. This chain's CDR3 is CSVEAGVGPTEEQYF. In DNA form, the CDR3 reads TGCAGCGTTGAAGCAGGGGTGGGGCCTACCGAAGAGCAGTACTTC.

The rearrangement uses TRBV7-8 and TRBJ2-7; D perhaps matches TRBD1 (6 bases). The CDR3 runs to 15 residues. Germline V gene lookup returns CDR1 SGHVS and CDR2 FQNEAQ. The V and J ends lost 0 bases and 3 bases respectively, with 12 bases between them. The CDR3 bases are TGTGCCAGCAGCTTAGCGGAAGGGACACTCTACGAGCAGTACTTC. Translated, it gives CASSLAEGTLYEQYF.

The rearrangement uses TRBV9 and TRBJ2-4; 11 bases agree with TRBD1. The J segment lost 8 bases and the V segment lost 5 bases, leaving 6 bases of the junction unmatched. Germline-derived CDR1 and CDR2 are SGDLS and YYNGEE. This CDR3 region has 14 residues. CDR3 sequence: CASSDRDRGDIQYF. Here the CDR3 DNA reads TGTGCCAGCAGTGACCGGGACAGGGGGGACATTCAGTACTTC.

The chain recombines TRBV7-3 with TRBJ1-5, with D tentatively TRBD1 (5 bases). The CDR3 has 13 residues. Germline V lookup: CDR1 SGHTA, CDR2 FQGTGA. V lost 1 base, J lost 7 bases, and 8 bases lay in between. The CDR3 nucleotides are TGTGCCAGCAGCTTAAACGAGGGGCAGCCCCAGCATTTT. Translation gives CASSLNEGQPQHF. The complete variable domain, with remaining parts taken from reference TRBV7-3 and TRBJ1-5, reads GAGVSQTPSNKVTEKGKYVELRCDPISGHTALYWYRQSLGQGPEFLIYFQGTGAADDSGLPNDRFFAVRPEGSVSTLKIQRTERGDSAVYLCASSLNEGQPQHFGDGTRLSIL.

This chain uses TRBV5-5 with TRBJ2-7; tentatively, D is TRBD1 (5 bases). The CDR3 is 12 residues long. The germline CDR1 and CDR2 sequences are SGHKS and YYEKEE (reference sequence). The V end lost 2 bases, the J end lost 7 bases, and 10 bases lay between the germline ends. The CDR3 DNA follows: TGTGCCAGCAGCTTCAGGGTCGGAGAGCAGTACTTC. It yields the protein CASSFRVGEQYF. The whole variable domain, remainder taken from reference TRBV5-5 and TRBJ2-7, is DAGVTQSPTHLIKTRGQQVTLRCSPISGHKSVSWYQQVLGQGPQFIFQYYEKEERGRGNFPDRFSARQFPNYSSELNVNALLLGDSALYLCASSFRVGEQYFGPGTRLTVT.

The chain is built from TRBV6-5 and TRBJ1-2; maybe TRBD1 (5 bases). The germline V gene has CDR1 MNHEY and CDR2 SVGAGI. This CDR3 is built from 13 residues. The V end was cut by 0 bases, the J end by 4 bases, with 6 bases between. CDR3 in DNA: TGTGCCAGCAGTTACTCGCAGGGCTATGGCTACACCTTC. Translating gives CASSYSQGYGYTF.

The rearrangement uses TRBV19 and TRBJ1-4; D uncertain. The V and J ends lost 6 bases and 5 bases respectively, with 10 bases between them. Germline V gene data show CDR1 as LNHDA and CDR2 as SQIVND (reference sequence). CDR3 length equals 13 residues. Written as DNA, the CDR3 is TGTGCCAGTAGCACCGGTCGAAATGAAAAACTGTTTTTT. Translation gives CASSTGRNEKLFF.

This chain joins TRBV19 and TRBJ1-1; D is undetermined. CDR3 size: 15 residues. Germline CDR1 LNHDA, CDR2 SQIVND (reference sequence). V gave up 8 bases and J gave up 0 bases, with 16 bases separating them. The CDR3: CASHPLDRVNTEAFF. CDR3 nucleotide sequence: TGTGCCAGTCACCCCCTAGATAGGGTGAACACTGAAGCTTTCTTT.

The V gene is TRBV27, the J gene TRBJ2-7; TRBD1 agrees at 10 bases. CDR1 is MNHEY and CDR2 is SMNVEV in the germline V gene (reference sequence). Trimming at V came to 6 bases and at J to 7 bases, leaving 6 bases not matched to a gene. This CDR3 comprises 13 residues. The CDR3 region has the DNA TGTGCCAGCAGGGGACAGGGGTTAAGTGAGCAGTACTTC. Translation: CASRGQGLSEQYF.

The chain couples TRBV23-1 to TRBJ2-1; D is unclear. TRBV23-1 is reported as an ORF; its role is uncertain. V lost 0 bases and J 8 bases, leaving 11 bases between the germline ends. The CDR3 runs to 14 residues. The CDR3 protein is CASSQSVISYEQFF. In DNA, the CDR3 is TGCGCCAGCAGTCAATCAGTTATCAGCTATGAGCAGTTCTTC.

The chain joins TRBV7-9 to TRBJ1-1; 9 nucleotides agree with TRBD1. Germline V gene lookup returns CDR1 SEHNR and CDR2 FQNEAQ (reference sequence). V dropped 3 bases and J dropped 7; count of bases not matched to a gene: 3. This CDR3 spans 13 amino acids. CDR3 loop: CASSFTGGYEAFF. The CDR3 DNA sequence: TGTGCCAGCAGCTTTACAGGGGGCTATGAAGCTTTCTTT.

As regards this clone: One end of the junction does not line up with germline, which may come from a read error. The gene calls are TRBV5-1 and TRBJ1-2; 7 bases fit TRBD1. Germline values: CDR1 SGHRS, CDR2 YFSETQ. The CDR3 totals 14 residues. The chain's CDR3 is CASGLGGAFSGYTF. The CDR3 DNA reads TGCGCCAGCGGCTTAGGGGGCGCTTTTAGTGGCTACACCTTC.

The chain joins TRBV4-1 to TRBJ2-7, with TRBD2 identical over 12 bases. The CDR3 loop spans 17 amino acids. After removal of 0 bases from V and 4 bases from J, the junction contained 7 bases not matched to a gene. Germline V gives CDR1 MGHRA, CDR2 YSYEKL. The CDR3 nucleotides are TGCGCCAGCAGCCAAGATCCAGGACTAGCGGGGAGGTACGAGCAGTACTTC. As protein: CASSQDPGLAGRYEQYF.

The V and J genes are TRBV5-1 and TRBJ2-3; TRBD2 matches 12 bases. CDR3 size: 15 residues. Germline V gives CDR1 SGHRS, CDR2 YFSETQ. Trimming took 1 base from V and 11 from J; bases not matched to a gene: 8. CDR3 in DNA: TGCGCCAGCAGCTTGAGCACTAGCGGGGGGAGAATGCAGTATTTT. This codes for CASSLSTSGGRMQYF.

This chain joins TRBV6-1 and TRBJ1-4, with 8 nucleotides matching TRBD1. CDR1 is MNHNS and CDR2 is SASEGT in the germline V gene. The CDR3 totals 14 residues. The junction had 10 bases not matched to a gene; V was cut back by 8 bases and J by 8 bases. As DNA, the CDR3 is TGTGCCAGCCAGAAGGACAGGGTGGGGGAAAAACTGTTTTTT. Protein: CASQKDRVGEKLFF.

The J gene is TRBJ2-7, the V gene TRBV7-3, with 7 positions matching TRBD2. Germline CDR1 SGHTA, CDR2 FQGTGA. There are 14 residues in the CDR3. With 3 bases clipped from V and 5 bases from J, the junction kept 7 bases outside the gene matches. The CDR3: CASSLDGGFNEQYF. The CDR3 DNA follows: TGTGCCAGCAGCTTGGACGGGGGGTTCAACGAGCAGTACTTC.

This chain joins TRBV5-1 and TRBJ2-1; a weak D match, TRBD2 (6 bases). The V end was cut by 1 base, the J end by 7 bases, with 12 bases between. This CDR3 comprises 14 residues. Germline CDR1 reads SGHRS; CDR2 reads YFSETQ. The CDR3 spells CASSLFTGVNEQFF. CDR3 DNA sequence: TGCGCCAGCAGCTTGTTTACGGGGGTAAATGAGCAGTTCTTC.

The rearrangement joins TRBV11-2 to TRBJ2-3; 12 nucleotides agree with TRBD2. The CDR3 is made up of 16 amino acids. Germline lookup yields CDR1 SGHAT and CDR2 FQNNGV. V shed 2 bases and J 6 bases; nucleotides not matched to a gene: 6. In DNA form, the CDR3 reads TGTGCCAGCAGCTTATCGCTAGCGGGGGGGCAGGATACGCAGTATTTT. It encodes CASSLSLAGGQDTQYF.

This chain connects TRBV7-8 to TRBJ2-1; 10 positions match TRBD1. V lost 4 bases and J lost 9; bases outside the gene matches: 12. The CDR3 loop spans 16 amino acids. Looked up from germline, CDR1 is SGHVS and CDR2 is FQNEAQ. CDR3 region: CASSSRGTGEDGEQFF. In DNA, the CDR3 is TGTGCCAGCAGCTCCCGCGGGACAGGGGAAGACGGTGAGCAGTTCTTC.